Listed below are T cell receptor beta chains from one sample, sequenced in a study of regulatory and conventional T cells in RAG deficiency. Generated by immunoSEQ multiplex PCR, the TCRdb table keeps only in-frame clones and is missing some. The data show some 970 clones, approximately 88% seen once. The specimen sequenced was CD4+ effector T cells sorted from blood. Source of these receptors: a human donor with RAG deficiency presenting as combined immunodeficiency. Each CDR3 is given with its conserved first and last residue. Fields, in order: J gene, clone size, V gene, D gene, CDR3 DNA, CDR3 protein. A D gene is named only where the DNA matches it firmly. Where a row states a size, it is once, few, many or the class of an expanded clone; other rows omit it.

>TRBJ2-7|few|TRBV20-1|.
TGCAGTGCTAGAGATCACGAGCAGTACTTC
CSARDHEQYF
>TRBJ1-1|.|TRBV6-5|.
TGTGCCAGCAGTTACTCCCGTGGGGTGAGGACTGAAGCTTTCTTT
CASSYSRGVRTEAFF
>TRBJ2-3|.|TRBV6-5|.
TGTGCCAGCAGTTACTCCGTTTTCACAGATACGCAGTATTTT
CASSYSVFTDTQYF
>TRBJ1-5|.|TRBV5-1|.
TGCGCCAGCAGCTTGGTTTTTGGACAGCCCCAGCATTTT
CASSLVFGQPQHF
>TRBJ2-3|once|TRBV5-1|.
TGCGCCAGCAGCCTCCTCCTTGATACGCAGTATTTT
CASSLLLDTQYF
>TRBJ2-1|.|TRBV27|.
TGTGCCAGCAGTCTCCTCCTCTCCTACAATGAGCAGTTCTTC
CASSLLLSYNEQFF
>TRBJ2-1|.|TRBV11-3|.
TGTGCCAGCAGCGAATACAATGAGCAGTTCTTC
CASSEYNEQFF
>TRBJ2-3|.|TRBV5-1|.
TGCGCCAGCAGCTCCCCCTTCGTCACAGATACGCAGTATTTT
CASSSPFVTDTQYF
>TRBJ2-7|.|TRBV6-5|.
TGTGCCAGCAGTTTTCGGTTCTCCTACGAGCAGTACTTC
CASSFRFSYEQYF
>TRBJ1-5|.|TRBV6-9|.
TGTGCCAGCAGTACAGGGACTTCCTGGGGCAATCAGCCCCAGCATTTT
CASSTGTSWGNQPQHF
>TRBJ2-7|.|TRBV18|.
TGTGCCAGCTCACCTCTATCCTACGAGCAGTACTTC
CASSPLSYEQYF
>TRBJ1-2|.|TRBV6-6|.
TGTGCCATTTATAGGGGTACCCTCATCTACACCTTC
CAIYRGTLIYTF
>TRBJ2-1|.|TRBV28|.
TGTGCCAGCAGTTTGAGGAGGGGGGTCGGCAATGAGCAGTTCTTC
CASSLRRGVGNEQFF
>TRBJ1-5|.|TRBV28|TRBD1
TGTGCCAGCAGTACGCCCAAAACTAAAAGACAGGGGACAAGCAATCAGCCCCAGCATTTT
CASSTPKTKRQGTSNQPQHF
>TRBJ2-1|.|TRBV10-1|.
TGCGCCAGCAGGTCCGACAGGTACAATGAGCAGTTCTTC
CASRSDRYNEQFF
>TRBJ2-6|few|TRBV22-1|.
TGTCCTGGGAGAGCTACTAGAAAGCGAACAAGTCGGGCCAACGTCCTGACTTTC
CPGRATRKRTSRANVLTF
>TRBJ2-3|.|TRBV7-3|.
TGTGCCAGCAGCCCTCCAGGGGATACGCAGTATTTT
CASSPPGDTQYF
>TRBJ2-1|.|TRBV7-3|.
TGTGCCAGCAGCCTGGGTCTATCTCCCGAGTTCTTC
CASSLGLSPEFF
>TRBJ2-3|once|TRBV6-5|.
TGTGCCAGCACCAACACAGATACGCAGTATTTT
CASTNTDTQYF
>TRBJ2-3|once|TRBV27|.
TGTGCCAGCAGTTTCCTTTTAGGAGATACGCAGTATTTT
CASSFLLGDTQYF
>TRBJ2-6|.|TRBV27|.
TGTGCCAGCAGTTTCTCTGGGGCCAACGTCCTGACTTTC
CASSFSGANVLTF
>TRBJ2-3|.|TRBV11-2|.
TGTGCCAGCAGCTTAACTCCCCAGACGCAGTATTTT
CASSLTPQTQYF
>TRBJ2-3|.|TRBV25-1|.
TGTGCCAGCAGTCCCCTACAGAATACGCAGTATTTT
CASSPLQNTQYF
>TRBJ2-6|.|TRBV7-3|.
TGTGCCAGCAGCCCGTGGGCACGCTTACAAAGTCGGGCCAACGTCCTGACTTTC
CASSPWARLQSRANVLTF
>TRBJ2-7|.|TRBV28|.
TGTGCCAGCAGTTCAAACTACGAGCAGTACTTC
CASSSNYEQYF
>TRBJ2-3|.|TRBV27|.
TGTGCCAGCAGTTTTCGTCGGGGCACAGATACGCAGTATTTT
CASSFRRGTDTQYF
>TRBJ2-3|.|TRBV6-5|.
TGTGCCAGCAGTTACGCTGGGCCCGTCTCGCATACGCAGTATTTT
CASSYAGPVSHTQYF
>TRBJ1-2|.|TRBV7-9|.
TGTGCCAGCAGCTTTCAGCCATACCATGGAAAGATCTATGGCTACACCTTC
CASSFQPYHGKIYGYTF
>TRBJ1-5|.|TRBV6-5|.
TGTGCCAGCAGTTACTCGGACCGGATGCCCCAGCATTTT
CASSYSDRMPQHF